The clone carrying this T cell receptor (beta chain) turned up a few times. Sequencing was performed with immunoSEQ multiplex PCR; in TCRdb, only in-frame clones are kept and a portion is missing. The table shows tens of thousands of clones, with 83% occurring only once. These data come from a study of blood T cell repertoires in COVID-19. Whole-study context: The United States, Italy and Spain supplied acute and convalescent COVID-19 samples.

Germline CDR1 and CDR2: SEHNR and FQNEAQ (reference sequence). V gave up 5 bases and J gave up 4 bases, with 9 bases separating them. The CDR3 spans 12 residues. Sequencing was performed on peripheral blood. The source is a man in his 70s with acute or convalescent COVID-19. J is TRBJ2-7 and V is TRBV7-9; no definite D call. The CDR3: CASSALQYEQYF. The CDR3 DNA reads TGTGCCAGCAGCGCCCTCCAGTACGAGCAGTACTTC. Based on the CDR3 plus reference TRBV7-9 and TRBJ2-7, the full variable domain is DTGVSQNPRHKITKRGQNVTFRCDPISEHNRLYWYRQTLGQGPEFLTYFQNEAQLEKSRLLSDRFSAERPKGSFSTLEIQRTEQGDSAMYLCASSALQYEQYFGPGTRLTVT.